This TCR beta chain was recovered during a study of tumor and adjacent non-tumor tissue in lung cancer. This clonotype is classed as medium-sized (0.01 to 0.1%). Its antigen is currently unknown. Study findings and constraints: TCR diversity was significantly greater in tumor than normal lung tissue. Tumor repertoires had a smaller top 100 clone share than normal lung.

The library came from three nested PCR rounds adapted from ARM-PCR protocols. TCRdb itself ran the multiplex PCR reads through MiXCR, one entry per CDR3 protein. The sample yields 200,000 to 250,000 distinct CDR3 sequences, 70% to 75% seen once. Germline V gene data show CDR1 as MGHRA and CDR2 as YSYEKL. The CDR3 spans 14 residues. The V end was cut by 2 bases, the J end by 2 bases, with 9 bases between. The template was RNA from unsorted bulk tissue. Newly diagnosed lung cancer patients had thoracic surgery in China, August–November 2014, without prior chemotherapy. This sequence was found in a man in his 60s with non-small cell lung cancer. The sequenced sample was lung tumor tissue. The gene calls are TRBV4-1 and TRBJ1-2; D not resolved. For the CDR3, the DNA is TGCGCCAGCAGCCAAATTTCGGGGAACTATGGCTACACCTTC. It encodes CASSQISGNYGYTF.